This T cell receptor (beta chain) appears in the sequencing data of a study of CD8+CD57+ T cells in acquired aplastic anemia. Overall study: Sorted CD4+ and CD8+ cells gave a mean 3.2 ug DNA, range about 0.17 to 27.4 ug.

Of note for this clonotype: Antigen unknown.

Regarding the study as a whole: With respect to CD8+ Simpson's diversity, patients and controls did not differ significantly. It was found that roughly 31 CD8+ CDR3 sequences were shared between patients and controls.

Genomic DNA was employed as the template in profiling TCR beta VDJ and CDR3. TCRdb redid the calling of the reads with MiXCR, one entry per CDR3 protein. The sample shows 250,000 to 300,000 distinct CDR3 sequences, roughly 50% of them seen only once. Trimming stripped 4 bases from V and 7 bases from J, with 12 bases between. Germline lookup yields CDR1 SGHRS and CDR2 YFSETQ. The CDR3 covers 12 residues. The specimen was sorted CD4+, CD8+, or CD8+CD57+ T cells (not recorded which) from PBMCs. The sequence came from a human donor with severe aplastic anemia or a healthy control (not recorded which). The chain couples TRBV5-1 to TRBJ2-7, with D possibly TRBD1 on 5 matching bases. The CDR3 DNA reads TGCGCCAGCAGCCCCGGCGCAGGGGAGCAGTACTTC. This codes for CASSPGAGEQYF.